The sequence of this T cell receptor (beta chain) was determined in a study of blood T cell repertoires in COVID-19. For the study at large: Nucleic acid was either cDNA or gDNA, and it came from T cells, B-cell-depleted T cells, or PBMCs.

CDR1 and CDR2 from the germline V gene are SGHDN and FVKESK. Trimming took 3 bases from V and 7 from J; bases not matched to a gene: 20. This CDR3 has 19 amino acids. How the authors handled the data: From reference gene primer amplification, estimates of nucleated cell counts were derived. Assay: immunoSEQ multiplex PCR; the TCRdb copy retains only in-frame clones and omits some. From that table come the V and J calls and clone size; the DNA was used to work out D and trimming. The sample comprises approximately 100,000 clones, approximately 85% of which are singletons, and 4.8% rests with the top ten.

J is TRBJ2-1 and V is TRBV14; the match to TRBD2 covers 8 bases. The sequencing sample was made of peripheral blood. The clonotype originates from a man between 60 and 70 years old with acute or convalescent COVID-19. The CDR3 loop reads CASSQSIPGRGGGLNEQFF. The CDR3 coding sequence is TGTGCCAGCAGCCAGTCCATCCCCGGGAGGGGGGGTGGACTTAATGAGCAGTTCTTC.